This TCR beta chain is drawn from a study of OX40 agonist ivuxolimab in advanced cancers. Libraries were prepared by immunoSEQ multiplex PCR; TCRdb keeps only in-frame clonotypes and omits some of them. The profile shows tens of thousands of clones, 86% of them singletons. This clone was detected only a few times. Germline lookup yields CDR1 LGHNT and CDR2 FRNRAP. Between the trimmed V and J ends, which lost 5 bases and 4 bases, there was a span of 15 bases. The CDR3 spans 15 residues. This chain joins TRBV12-5 and TRBJ1-5; TRBD1 is a possible D gene (5 bases). The material sequenced was CD4+ or CD8+ T cells sorted from blood, taken in a trial of the OX40 agonist ivuxolimab. The source is an adult with an advanced solid tumor such as melanoma, head and neck, liver or kidney cancer. CDR3 coding DNA: TGTGCTAGTGGTCTCCATACGGGGGGGAATCAGCCCCAGCATTTT. This encodes CASGLHTGGNQPQHF.